Sequencing of this T cell receptor beta chain was carried out in a study of long-term antiretroviral therapy in people with HIV. CDR3 length: 16 amino acids. Germline loops: CDR1 SGHRS, CDR2 YFSETQ. V shed 4 bases, J shed 5 bases, and the junction held 14 bases outside the gene matches. An immunoSEQ assay, version v3.0, was performed at survey level. The data were produced by immunoSEQ multiplex PCR, yet TCRdb's version contains in-frame clones alone and is incomplete. The data show approximately 15,000 clones, over 70% seen once. The TCR was taken from a woman aged 45-65 years with HIV. The rearrangement joins TRBV5-1 to TRBJ1-2, with 7 positions matching TRBD1. Here the sequenced sample was unsorted PBMCs, taken 1.5 years before starting antiretroviral therapy. In nucleotides, the CDR3 is TGCGCCAGCAGCGGACAGGCTGTTGGCGATGGTTATGGCTACACCTTC. Encoded protein: CASSGQAVGDGYGYTF.